This T cell receptor beta chain was identified in a study of blood T cell repertoires in COVID-19. Measured with immunoSEQ multiplex PCR; TCRdb has only the in-frame clones, and not every one. The profile shows 310,000 or so clones, approximately 88% of them singletons. Membership in each cohort depended on participant-reported clinical history. Cohort 3 donors were reported recovered after two negative PCRs, clearance, or symptom resolution. The germline V gene has CDR1 MNHEY and CDR2 SVGEGT. The CDR3 covers 15 residues. V shed 3 bases and J 9 bases; nucleotides not matched to a gene: 9. This sequence originates from a woman in her thirties or forties who had recovered from COVID-19. Sequenced material: PBMCs or T cells enriched from blood (not recorded which). The rearrangement links TRBV6-2 or TRBV6-3 to TRBJ2-1; TRBD2 aligns across 9 bases. Here the CDR3 DNA reads TGTGCCAGCAGTTATCCGGCGGGAGGGCCACGTGAGCAGTTCTTC. It yields the protein CASSYPAGGPREQFF.